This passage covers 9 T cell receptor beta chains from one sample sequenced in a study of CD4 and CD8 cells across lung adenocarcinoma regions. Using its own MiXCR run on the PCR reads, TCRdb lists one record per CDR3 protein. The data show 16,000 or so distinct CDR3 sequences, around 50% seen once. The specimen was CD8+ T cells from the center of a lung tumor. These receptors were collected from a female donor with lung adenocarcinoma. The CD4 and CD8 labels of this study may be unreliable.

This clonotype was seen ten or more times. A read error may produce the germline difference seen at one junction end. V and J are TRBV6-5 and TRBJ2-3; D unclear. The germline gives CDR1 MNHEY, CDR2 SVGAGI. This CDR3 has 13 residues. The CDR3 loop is CASSSTPTNTQYF. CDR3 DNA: TGTGCCAGCAGTTCTACCCCCACAAATACGCAGTATTTT.

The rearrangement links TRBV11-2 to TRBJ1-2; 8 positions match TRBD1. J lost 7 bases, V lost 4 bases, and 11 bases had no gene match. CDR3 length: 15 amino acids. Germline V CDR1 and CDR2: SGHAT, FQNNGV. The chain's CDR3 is CASSSPDRGWGGYTF. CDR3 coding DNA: TGTGCCAGCAGCTCACCTGACAGGGGATGGGGTGGCTACACCTTC.

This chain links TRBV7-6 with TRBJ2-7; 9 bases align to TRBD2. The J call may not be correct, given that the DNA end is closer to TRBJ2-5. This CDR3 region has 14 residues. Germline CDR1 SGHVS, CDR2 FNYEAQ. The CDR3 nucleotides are TGTGCCAGCAGCGAGACTAGCGGATGGGAGACCCAGTACTTC. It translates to CASSETSGWETQYF.

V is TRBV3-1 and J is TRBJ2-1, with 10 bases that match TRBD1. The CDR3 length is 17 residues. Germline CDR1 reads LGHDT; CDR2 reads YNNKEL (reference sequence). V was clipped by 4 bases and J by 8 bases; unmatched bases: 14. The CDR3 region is CASSRALTGTGVDEQFF. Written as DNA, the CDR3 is TGTGCCAGCAGCCGGGCCCTGACCGGGACAGGGGTCGATGAGCAGTTCTTC.

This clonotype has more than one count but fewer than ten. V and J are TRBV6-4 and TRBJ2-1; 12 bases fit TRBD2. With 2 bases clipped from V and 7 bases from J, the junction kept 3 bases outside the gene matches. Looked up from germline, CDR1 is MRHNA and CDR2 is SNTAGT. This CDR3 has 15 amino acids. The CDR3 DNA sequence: TGTGCCAGCAGTGACCTAGCGGGAGGGGTTAATGAGCAGTTCTTC. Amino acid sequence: CASSDLAGGVNEQFF.

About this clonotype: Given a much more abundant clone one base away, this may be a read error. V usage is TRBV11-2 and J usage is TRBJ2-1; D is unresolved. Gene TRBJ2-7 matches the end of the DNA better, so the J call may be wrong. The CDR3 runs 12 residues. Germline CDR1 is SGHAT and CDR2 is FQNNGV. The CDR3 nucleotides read TGTGCCAGCAGCTTAGTGGGGTACGAGCAGTACTTC. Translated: CASSLVGYEQYF.

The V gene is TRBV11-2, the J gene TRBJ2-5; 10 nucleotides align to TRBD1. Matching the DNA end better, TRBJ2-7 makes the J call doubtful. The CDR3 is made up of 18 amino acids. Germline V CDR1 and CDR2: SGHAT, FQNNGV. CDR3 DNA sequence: TGTGCCAGCAGCTTAGATGGCGGGACAGGGGCCAACCCCTACGAGCAGTACTTC. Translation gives CASSLDGGTGANPYEQYF.

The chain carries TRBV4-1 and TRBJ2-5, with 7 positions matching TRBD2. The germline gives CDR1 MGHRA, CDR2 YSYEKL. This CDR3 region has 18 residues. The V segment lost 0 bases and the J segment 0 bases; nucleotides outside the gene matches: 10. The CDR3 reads CASSQEGTGGGDQETQYF. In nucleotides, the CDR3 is TGCGCCAGCAGCCAAGAGGGTACTGGGGGGGGGGACCAAGAGACCCAGTACTTC.

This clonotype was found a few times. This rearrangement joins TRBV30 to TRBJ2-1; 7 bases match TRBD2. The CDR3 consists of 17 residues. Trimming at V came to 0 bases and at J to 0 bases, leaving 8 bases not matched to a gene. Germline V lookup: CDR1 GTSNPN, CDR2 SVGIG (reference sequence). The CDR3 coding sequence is TGTGCCTGGAGTGTCACAGCGGGGTCGAGCTCCTACAATGAGCAGTTCTTC. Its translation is CAWSVTAGSSSYNEQFF.